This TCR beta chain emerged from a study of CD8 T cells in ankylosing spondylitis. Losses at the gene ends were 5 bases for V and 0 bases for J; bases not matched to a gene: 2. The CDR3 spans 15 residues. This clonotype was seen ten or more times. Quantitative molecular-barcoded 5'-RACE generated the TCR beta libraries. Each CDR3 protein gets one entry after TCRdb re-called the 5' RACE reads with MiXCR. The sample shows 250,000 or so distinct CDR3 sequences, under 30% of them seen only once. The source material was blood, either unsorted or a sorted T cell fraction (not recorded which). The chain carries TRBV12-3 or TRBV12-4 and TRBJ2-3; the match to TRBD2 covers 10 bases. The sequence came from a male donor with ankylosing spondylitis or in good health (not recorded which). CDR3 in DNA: TGTGCCAGCAGTACGACTAGCGGGAGCACAGATACGCAGTATTTT. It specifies CASSTTSGSTDTQYF.